The clone carrying this T cell receptor (beta chain) showed up just a few times. Sequencing used immunoSEQ multiplex PCR; TCRdb keeps in-frame clones, though not all of them. The sample shows around 310,000 clones, roughly 90% of them seen only once. The data were obtained in a study of blood T cell repertoires in COVID-19. CDR1 and CDR2 from the germline V gene are SGDLS and YYNGEE. The CDR3 totals 15 residues. The V end lost 4 bases, the J end lost 0 bases, and 13 bases lay between the germline ends. The origin of this receptor is a woman between 45 and 60 years old with active or convalescent COVID-19. The chain couples TRBV9 to TRBJ1-1; tentative D call: TRBD1 (5 bases). Sequences were obtained from peripheral blood. The CDR3 reads CASSYQTGMNTEAFF. In DNA, the CDR3 is TGTGCCAGCAGCTACCAAACAGGCATGAACACTGAAGCTTTCTTT. Variable domain in full (rest from reference TRBV9 and TRBJ1-1): DSGVTQTPKHLITATGQRVTLRCSPRSGDLSVYWYQQSLDQGLQFLIQYYNGEERAKGNILERFSAQQFPDLHSELNLSSLELGDSALYFCASSYQTGMNTEAFFGQGTRLTVV.